This record looks at one T cell receptor (beta chain) sequence and its context. Study processing details: Scientists estimated how many nucleated cells there were by amplifying reference gene primers. Only in-frame clones appear in the TCRdb table, and some are missing; sequencing was by immunoSEQ multiplex PCR. The V and J calls and clone size come from that table; D and trimming were worked out from the DNA. Of about 93,000 clones in the sample, roughly 90% were seen once. This specimen belongs to a study of blood T cell repertoires in COVID-19. Study-level information: Some COVID-19 samples were acute and others convalescent; all came from the United States, Italy and Spain. T cells, B-cell-depleted T cells, or PBMCs provided the cDNA or gDNA that served as material.

With V trimmed by 1 base and J by 4 bases, 6 bases remained unmatched. CDR3 length: 16 residues. The germline V gene has CDR1 SGHDN and CDR2 FVKESK. The specimen sequenced was peripheral blood. The chain links TRBV14 to TRBJ2-1; TRBD1 aligns across 8 bases. The sequence derives from a human donor with active COVID-19. The donor label of this sample is uncertain. CDR3 coding DNA: TGTGCCAGCAGCCAAGGGGACAGGCGAGGGTACAATGAGCAGTTCTTC. It encodes CASSQGDRRGYNEQFF.